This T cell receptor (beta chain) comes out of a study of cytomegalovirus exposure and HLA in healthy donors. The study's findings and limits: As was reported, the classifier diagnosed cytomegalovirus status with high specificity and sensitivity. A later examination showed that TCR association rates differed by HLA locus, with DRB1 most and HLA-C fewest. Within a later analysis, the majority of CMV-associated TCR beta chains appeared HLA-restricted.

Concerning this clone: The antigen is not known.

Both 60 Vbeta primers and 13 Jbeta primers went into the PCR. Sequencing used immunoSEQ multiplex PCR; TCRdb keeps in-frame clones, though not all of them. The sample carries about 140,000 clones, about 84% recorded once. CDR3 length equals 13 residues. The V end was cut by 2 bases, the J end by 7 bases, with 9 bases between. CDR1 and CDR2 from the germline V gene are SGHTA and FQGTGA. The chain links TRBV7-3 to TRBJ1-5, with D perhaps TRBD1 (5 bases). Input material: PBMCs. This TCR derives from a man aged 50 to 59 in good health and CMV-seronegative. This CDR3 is CASSLGAGQPQHF. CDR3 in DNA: TGTGCCAGCAGCTTAGGGGCGGGGCAGCCCCAGCATTTT.